The 29 T cell receptor beta chains given below trace back to one sample, sequenced in a study of blood T cell repertoires in COVID-19. Sequencing was performed with immunoSEQ multiplex PCR; in TCRdb, only in-frame clones are kept and a portion is missing. This sample yields 250,000 to 300,000 clones, of which 82% are seen a single time; about 5% belongs to the top ten. The sample consisted of PBMCs or T cells enriched from blood (not recorded which). The receptors originated from a man between 40 and 49 years old who had been exposed to COVID-19.

J is TRBJ2-3 and V is TRBV12-3 or TRBV12-4, with D maybe TRBD2 (6 bases). This CDR3 comprises 12 residues. The V end was cut by 11 bases, the J end by 5 bases, with 14 bases between. The CDR3 sequence is CAQGGNGDTQYF. The CDR3 nucleotides are TGTGCCCAGGGCGGGAATGGAGATACGCAGTATTTT.

This clone appeared many times. The chain links TRBV6-1 to TRBJ1-3; D remains ambiguous. CDR3 length: 15 residues. Trimming took 0 bases from V and 0 from J, leaving 6 bases between them. Germline lookup yields CDR1 MNHNS and CDR2 SASEGT. The CDR3 bases are TGTGCCAGCAGTGAAGCAGGACTCTCTGGAAACACCATATATTTT. It is translated as CASSEAGLSGNTIYF.

The rearrangement joins TRBV27 to TRBJ2-3, with 7 bases aligning to TRBD1. Unmatched junction bases numbered 6, after V lost 4 bases and J lost 5 bases. The CDR3 has 14 residues. Germline lookup yields CDR1 MNHEY and CDR2 SMNVEV (reference sequence). The CDR3 coding sequence is TGTGCCAGCAGTTCAGCAGGGGGATTAGATACGCAGTATTTT. As protein: CASSSAGGLDTQYF.

The chain joins TRBV30 to TRBJ2-2; no definite D call. The CDR3 extends over 11 amino acids. Trimming cost V 1 base and J 9 bases, with 6 bases left between them. Germline loops: CDR1 GTSNPN, CDR2 SVGIG (reference sequence). The CDR3 spells CAWSGARELFF. In DNA, the CDR3 is TGTGCCTGGAGTGGGGCCCGGGAGCTGTTTTTT. Complete variable domain (other parts from reference TRBV30 and TRBJ2-2): SQTIHQWPATLVQPVGSPLSLECTVEGTSNPNLYWYRQAAGRGLQLLFYSVGIGQISSEVPQNLSASRPQDRQFILSSKKLLLSDSGFYLCAWSGARELFFGEGSRLTVL.

The chain uses TRBV24-1 and TRBJ2-1, with a weak D call TRBD1 (6 bases). Trimming stripped 6 bases from V and 10 bases from J, with 12 bases between. The CDR3 extends over 12 amino acids. Per germline, CDR1 KGHDR and CDR2 SFDVKD. The CDR3 sequence is CATSPTGKEQFF. CDR3 nucleotide sequence: TGTGCCACCAGTCCGACAGGCAAAGAGCAGTTCTTC.

This clone has a handful of counts. The rearrangement joins TRBV30 to TRBJ1-5, with D possibly being TRBD1 (5 bases). The V gene lost 6 bases and the J gene lost 6 bases, with 15 bases spanning the gap. The CDR3 has 13 amino acids. Looked up from germline, CDR1 is GTSNPN and CDR2 is SVGIG (reference sequence). CDR3 DNA sequence: TGTGCCTGCCGGGGCCTCGGGGGTCAGCCCCAGCATTTT. Its translation is CACRGLGGQPQHF.

Concerning this clone itself: Relative to the germline gene, one junction end is altered; a read error may explain this. The J gene is TRBJ2-2, the V gene TRBV5-1; TRBD1 aligns across 10 bases. The CDR3 spans 14 residues. The germline V gene encodes CDR1 SGHRS and CDR2 YFSETQ. In nucleotides, the CDR3 is TGCGCCACCAGCCGACAGGGGGCGACCGGGGAGCTGTTTTTT. It encodes CATSRQGATGELFF.

The chain couples TRBV15 to TRBJ1-3, with a tentative D call TRBD1 (6 bases). V dropped 0 bases and J dropped 2 bases, with 17 bases sitting between them. CDR3 length equals 18 residues. Germline V lookup: CDR1 LNHNV, CDR2 YYDKDF (reference sequence). CDR3: CATSREIPTGLTGNTIYF. Written as DNA, the CDR3 is TGTGCCACCAGCAGAGAGATCCCCACAGGGCTCACTGGAAACACCATATATTTT.

This clone was observed a few times. This chain links TRBV29-1 with TRBJ2-2; D uncertain. From germline, CDR1 is SQVTM and CDR2 ANQGSEA. With 1 base removed from V and 5 bases from J, the gap between germline ends came to 8 bases. The CDR3 totals 13 residues. This CDR3 reads CSVEVRVTGELFF. For the CDR3, the DNA is TGCAGCGTTGAAGTCCGGGTGACCGGGGAGCTGTTTTTT.

Comments on this clone: This specimen includes other DNA sequences encoding the same CDR3. The V call is TRBV4-2, the J call TRBJ1-1; D call uncertain. Per the germline V gene, CDR1 is LGHNA and CDR2 is YNFKEQ. CDR3 length equals 13 residues. Trimming took 3 bases from V and 1 from J, leaving 6 bases between them. CDR3 DNA sequence: TGTGCCAGCAGCCAGTTGGCGAACACTGAAGCTTTCTTT. Protein product: CASSQLANTEAFF.

This clone was seen a handful of times. This sequence joins TRBV19 and TRBJ2-7; 10 bases are shared with TRBD2. This CDR3 has 14 residues. The germline gives CDR1 LNHDA, CDR2 SQIVND (reference sequence). J was trimmed by 1 base and V by 8 bases; bases with no gene match: 5. CDR3 DNA: TGTGCCAGTTCTACTAGCGGGACTTCCTACGAGCAGTACTTC. Translated, it gives CASSTSGTSYEQYF. The complete variable domain, with remaining parts taken from reference TRBV19 and TRBJ2-7, reads DGGITQSPKYLFRKEGQNVTLSCEQNLNHDAMYWYRQDPGQGLRLIYYSQIVNDFQKGDIAEGYSVSREKKESFPLTVTSAQKNPTAFYLCASSTSGTSYEQYFGPGTRLTVT.

This clone has a handful of counts. This rearrangement joins TRBV7-9 to TRBJ1-2; D might be TRBD1 (5 bases). Germline lookup yields CDR1 SEHNR and CDR2 FQNEAQ (reference sequence). The V end lost 1 base, the J end lost 8 bases, and 8 bases lay between the germline ends. The CDR3 spans 12 residues. Here the CDR3 DNA reads TGTGCCAGCAGCTTAGAAGGGGTAGGCTACACCTTC. This codes for CASSLEGVGYTF.

V gene TRBV18 combines with J gene TRBJ1-2; D remains ambiguous. V dropped 3 bases and J dropped 2 bases, with 13 bases sitting between them. Germline CDR1 KGHSH, CDR2 LQKENI. CDR3 size: 15 residues. Here the CDR3 DNA reads TGTGCCAGCTCACCCGCCTCGACAAGAAACTATGGCTACACCTTC. This sequence encodes CASSPASTRNYGYTF.

The J gene is TRBJ2-7, the V gene TRBV27, with a weak D call TRBD1 (5 bases). CDR3 length: 12 residues. Trimming shortened V by 4 bases and J by 4 bases, and 8 bases separated the two germline ends. The germline gives CDR1 MNHEY, CDR2 SMNVEV (reference sequence). CDR3: CASSSRDYEQYF. The CDR3 coding sequence is TGTGCCAGCAGTTCCAGGGATTACGAGCAGTACTTC.

There are a few counts of this clone. The chain carries TRBV3-1 (or the pseudogene TRBV3-2) and TRBJ2-3; weak D call: TRBD2 (7 bases). CDR3 length: 16 amino acids. Trimming took 7 bases from V and 2 from J, leaving 19 bases between them. Germline values: CDR1 LGHDT, CDR2 YNNKEL (reference sequence). This CDR3 reads CASNHHGGGLTDTQYF. Here the CDR3 DNA reads TGTGCCAGCAACCACCACGGCGGGGGCCTCACAGATACGCAGTATTTT.

This sequence joins TRBV9 and TRBJ2-1, with D possibly matching TRBD2 (6 bases). CDR1 and CDR2 (germline): SGDLS, YYNGEE. This CDR3 region has 15 residues. V gave up 0 bases and J gave up 4 bases, with 11 bases separating them. The CDR3 spells CASSVGGGSYNEQFF. CDR3 DNA sequence: TGTGCCAGCAGCGTAGGGGGAGGCAGTTACAATGAGCAGTTCTTC.

This clone was counted many times. The chain has TRBV7-8 and TRBJ2-1; 8 bases are shared with TRBD1. CDR1 and CDR2 (germline): SGHVS, FQNEAQ. This CDR3 is 15 amino acids long. The chain's CDR3 is CLVGQGESSYNEQFF. CDR3 bases: TGTCTCGTTGGACAGGGCGAAAGCTCCTACAATGAGCAGTTCTTC.

The sample holds a few counts of this clone. The chain recombines TRBV11-2 with TRBJ2-2; D not certain. Germline V gives CDR1 SGHAT, CDR2 FQNNGV. Trimming stripped 6 bases from V and 1 base from J, with 9 bases between. This CDR3 has 14 residues. The CDR3 DNA reads TGTGCCAGCAGTAAGGCGGAGAACACCGGGGAGCTGTTTTTT. Protein: CASSKAENTGELFF.

This clone was seen more than once but under ten times. For the CDR3, the DNA is TGTGCCAGCAGCCCCGGACAGGGCGAATATGGCTACACCTTC. Encoded protein: CASSPGQGEYGYTF. The J gene is TRBJ1-2, the V gene TRBV11-1; 8 bases fit TRBD1. The junction had 7 bases not matched to a gene; V was cut back by 5 bases and J by 5 bases. CDR3 size: 14 residues. CDR1 is SGHAT, CDR2 FQDESV, per germline (reference sequence). The whole variable domain, remainder taken from reference TRBV11-1 and TRBJ1-2, is EAEVAQSPRYKITEKSQAVAFWCDPISGHATLYWYRQILGQGPELLVQFQDESVVDDSQLPKDRFSAERLKGVDSTLKIQPAELGDSAMYLCASSPGQGEYGYTFGSGTRLTVV.

The rearrangement uses TRBV5-1 and TRBJ1-6; 8 nucleotides agree with TRBD1. This CDR3 is built from 17 residues. CDR1 is SGHRS, CDR2 YFSETQ, per germline. J was trimmed by 2 bases and V by 3 bases; bases with no gene match: 7. CDR3: CASSSGQANTYNSPLHF. For the CDR3, the DNA is TGCGCCAGCAGCTCGGGACAGGCGAATACCTATAATTCACCCCTCCACTTT.

V gene TRBV6-5 combines with J gene TRBJ2-7; 12 bases align to TRBD2. The CDR3 covers 15 residues. Trimming at V came to 5 bases and at J to 4 bases, leaving 6 bases not matched to a gene. Germline CDR1 is MNHEY and CDR2 is SVGAGI. The chain's CDR3 is CASSRTSGIEYEQYF. The CDR3 DNA reads TGTGCCAGCAGTAGGACTAGCGGGATTGAGTACGAGCAGTACTTC.

This clone has only one observation. This sequence joins TRBV6-5 and TRBJ2-3; D may be TRBD2 (5 bases). V was trimmed by 10 bases and J by 3 bases, leaving 14 bases between them. CDR1 and CDR2 from the germline V gene are MNHEY and SVGAGI. The CDR3 totals 13 residues. This CDR3 reads CAMRWSGTDTQYF. The CDR3 region has the DNA TGTGCCATGCGGTGGAGCGGAACAGATACGCAGTATTTT.

The chain recombines TRBV9 with TRBJ2-3, with D hard to call. The germline V gene has CDR1 SGDLS and CDR2 YYNGEE. V was shortened by 0 bases and J by 2 bases, with 10 bases between the two germline ends. This CDR3 contains 15 residues. This CDR3 is CASSVGVQSTDTQYF. The CDR3 DNA is TGTGCCAGCAGCGTAGGTGTACAGTCCACAGATACGCAGTATTTT.

This clone was seen only a few times. CDR3 sequence: CASSVDGGLMNNEQFF. The CDR3 DNA sequence: TGTGCCAGCAGCGTAGACGGGGGACTAATGAACAATGAGCAGTTCTTC. The rearrangement joins TRBV9 to TRBJ2-1; 7 nucleotides line up with TRBD2. The V and J ends lost 0 bases and 5 bases, in that order; junction bases with no gene match: 8. This CDR3 comprises 16 residues. CDR1 is SGDLS and CDR2 is YYNGEE in the germline V gene.

V usage is TRBV21-1 and J usage is TRBJ1-2; TRBD1 reflects the table's D call only, with no check against the DNA. TRBV21-1 is deemed a pseudogene. This CDR3 spans 18 amino acids. CDR3 bases: TGTGCCAGCAGCAAGAGGGACAGGGGGCGCCTCGCAAACTATGGCTACACCTTC. This sequence encodes CASSKRDRGRLANYGYTF.

The chain recombines TRBV5-5 with TRBJ2-1; TRBD2 aligns across 8 bases. The CDR3 totals 16 residues. The junction had 6 bases not matched to a gene; V was cut back by 0 bases and J by 4 bases. Germline CDR1 reads SGHKS; CDR2 reads YYEKEE (reference sequence). The DNA for the CDR3 is TGTGCCAGCAGCTTGGGCCTAGCGGGTGCATACAATGAGCAGTTCTTC. Protein: CASSLGLAGAYNEQFF.

This clone was recorded once. The chain is built from TRBV24-1 and TRBJ2-7; 9 bases are a match to TRBD1. The V gene end was trimmed by 4 bases and the J gene end by 0 bases; junction bases not matched to a gene: 9. Germline V gene data show CDR1 as KGHDR and CDR2 as SFDVKD. The CDR3 consists of 17 residues. Here the CDR3 DNA reads TGTGCCACCAGTGACCCAGAATTGACAGGGGGCTCCTACGAGCAGTACTTC. Translated, it gives CATSDPELTGGSYEQYF.

The J gene is TRBJ2-5, the V gene TRBV5-8, with 8 positions matching TRBD2. Looked up from germline, CDR1 is SGHTS and CDR2 is YDEGEE. With V trimmed by 7 bases and J by 3 bases, 11 bases remained unmatched. The CDR3 is 15 amino acids. The CDR3 loop is CASSGGEGTKETQYF. CDR3 nucleotide sequence: TGTGCCAGCTCCGGGGGGGAAGGGACAAAAGAGACCCAGTACTTC.

This chain connects TRBV25-1 to TRBJ2-1; 14 nucleotides agree with TRBD2. This CDR3 is built from 16 residues. The V gene's germline CDR1 is MGHDK and CDR2 SYGVNS. V dropped 4 bases and J dropped 8; count of bases not matched to a gene: 7. For the CDR3, the DNA is TGTGCCAGCAGTGGGGGACTAGCGGGAGTCGAGCATGAGCAGTTCTTC. This translates into CASSGGLAGVEHEQFF.